One sample yielded the 16 T cell receptor beta chains listed below, sequenced in a study of T cells in Graves' hyperthyroidism and ophthalmopathy. RNA transcripts gave rise to amplified TCR beta CDR3 regions. HTBI primers were the set used in a first-round RT-PCR of the TCR CDR3. TCRdb reprocessed the multiplex PCR reads via MiXCR and lists one record per CDR3 protein. The data show some 440,000 distinct CDR3 sequences, with 15% to 18% seen just once and roughly 15% held by the top ten. The sequenced sample consisted of blood. The receptors were gathered from a woman aged 18 to 35 with Graves' hyperthyroidism.

The CDR3 DNA reads as TGTGCCAGCAGTTTACTTTCAGGGGTTATCTACAATGAGCAGTTCTTC. It codes for CASSLLSGVIYNEQFF. This chain connects TRBV27 to TRBJ2-1; perhaps TRBD1 as D (6 bases). The CDR3 runs 16 residues. Trimming left V 2 bases short and J 3 bases short, with 14 bases between. In germline, CDR1 is MNHEY, CDR2 SMNVEV (reference sequence).

Many counts were recorded for this clonotype. The V call is TRBV6-1, the J call TRBJ1-1; 9 bases map to TRBD1. This CDR3 contains 16 residues. The germline V gene has CDR1 MNHNS and CDR2 SASEGT. With V trimmed by 6 bases and J by 3 bases, 11 bases remained unmatched. Written as DNA, the CDR3 is TGTGCCAGCAGACCACGCTCACAGGGGGCGCACACTGAAGCTTTCTTT. Residues: CASRPRSQGAHTEAFF.

The genes are TRBV19 and TRBJ2-4; possible D gene TRBD1, 6 bases. Trimming removed 5 bases from V and 6 bases from J, with 17 bases in between. The CDR3 consists of 15 residues. From germline, CDR1 is LNHDA and CDR2 SQIVND (reference sequence). The CDR3 region has the DNA TGTGCCAGTAGTGGTGGGACACCTTCTCCAAACATTCAGTACTTC. Translated: CASSGGTPSPNIQYF.

The V and J genes are TRBV27 and TRBJ2-1; TRBD1 matches 9 bases. Trimming cost V 5 bases and J 7 bases; bases outside gene matches: 6. The CDR3 runs to 14 residues. Looked up from germline, CDR1 is MNHEY and CDR2 is SMNVEV (reference sequence). CDR3 sequence (DNA): TGTGCCAGCAGTCTACAGGGGGCGGGTAATGAGCAGTTCTTC. It encodes CASSLQGAGNEQFF.

In this sample, this clonotype turned up a few times. The chain joins TRBV18 to TRBJ2-1; 8 positions match TRBD1. Germline V lookup: CDR1 KGHSH, CDR2 LQKENI. This CDR3 is built from 15 residues. V lost 3 bases and J lost 7; bases outside the gene matches: 8. CDR3 sequence (DNA): TGTGCCAGCTCACCTCAGACAGGGGCGCTGAATGAGCAGTTCTTC. This codes for CASSPQTGALNEQFF.

This clonotype was observed many times. The rearrangement uses TRBV20-1 and TRBJ1-5; 8 bases match TRBD1. The CDR3 extends over 16 amino acids. With 3 bases clipped from V and 4 bases from J, the junction kept 11 bases outside the gene matches. Germline lookup yields CDR1 DFQATT and CDR2 SNEGSKA (reference sequence). In DNA, the CDR3 is TGCAGTGCTAGCTCCTCCGGACAGGGCGGGAATCAGCCCCAGCATTTT. This encodes CSASSSGQGGNQPQHF.

This clonotype has a handful of counts. The V gene is TRBV5-5, the J gene TRBJ1-1; no definite D call. V lost 1 base and J lost 4, with 11 bases in between. The length of the CDR3 is 14 residues. The germline gives CDR1 SGHKS, CDR2 YYEKEE (reference sequence). The CDR3 DNA is TGTGCCAGCAGCTTGTTGACATTCGGCACTGAAGCTTTCTTT. Translated: CASSLLTFGTEAFF.

This clonotype came up a few times. The rearrangement links TRBV19 to TRBJ1-5; TRBD1 is a possible D gene (6 bases). The CDR3 has 17 amino acids. Trimming stripped 6 bases from V and 1 base from J, with 19 bases between. The germline V gene has CDR1 LNHDA and CDR2 SQIVND (reference sequence). The CDR3 protein is CASSREGRGGSNQPQHF. The CDR3 DNA follows: TGTGCCAGTAGCCGAGAAGGCAGGGGTGGAAGCAATCAGCCCCAGCATTTT.

The sample holds many counts of this clonotype. This chain links TRBV7-3 with TRBJ1-1; D gene uncertain. V shed 5 bases and J shed 2 bases, with 9 bases lying between them. The CDR3 totals 13 residues. CDR1 SGHTA and CDR2 FQGTGA come from the germline V gene. Written as DNA, the CDR3 is TGTGCCAGCAGCCCCTCGACAAACACTGAAGCTTTCTTT. Amino acids: CASSPSTNTEAFF.

This clonotype was recorded many times. CDR3 in DNA: TGTGCCAGCAGTTACTGGGGGGGGGCGGCTGGGGCCAACGTCCTGACTTTC. Its translation: CASSYWGGAAGANVLTF. The gene calls are TRBV6-5 and TRBJ2-6, with a weak D call TRBD2 (7 bases). CDR1 and CDR2 from the germline V gene are MNHEY and SVGAGI. The ends were cut back, 1 base at V and 2 bases at J, with 12 bases in the middle. This CDR3 comprises 17 residues.

This chain uses TRBV4-1 with TRBJ1-1; 7 bases map to TRBD1. The CDR3 runs to 15 residues. The germline V gene encodes CDR1 MGHRA and CDR2 YSYEKL. Unmatched junction bases numbered 7, after V lost 3 bases and J lost 3 bases. The CDR3 loop is CASSQRVTGDTEAFF. CDR3 in DNA: TGCGCCAGCAGCCAGAGGGTTACAGGGGACACTGAAGCTTTCTTT.

V gene TRBV6-1 combines with J gene TRBJ2-3; 9 bases line up with TRBD1. The CDR3 totals 14 residues. Germline V gene sequence: CDR1 MNHNS, CDR2 SASEGT. The trim removed 6 bases at V and 4 bases at J, leaving 5 bases unmatched. CDR3 nucleotide sequence: TGTGCCAGCAGAATACAGGGGGCTTCAGATACGCAGTATTTT. Its translation: CASRIQGASDTQYF.

In its sample, this clonotype was seen many times. The V gene is TRBV10-3, the J gene TRBJ1-1, with 8 bases identical to TRBD1. The CDR3 covers 14 residues. Germline V CDR1 and CDR2: ENHRY, SYGVKD. Trimming at V came to 6 bases and at J to 1 base, leaving 4 bases not matched to a gene. The CDR3 loop is CAIRSTGENTEAFF. The CDR3 nucleotides read TGTGCCATCAGATCGACAGGGGAGAACACTGAAGCTTTCTTT.

This clonotype came up many times. The V and J genes are TRBV20-1 and TRBJ2-7, with D perhaps being TRBD1 or TRBD2 (6 bases each). The CDR3 covers 14 residues. V lost 3 bases, J lost 7 bases, and 19 bases lay in between. Germline V CDR1 and CDR2: DFQATT, SNEGSKA (reference sequence). DNA of the CDR3: TGCAGTGCTAGCACCGGGGGCCTGCCTGTAGAGCAGTACTTC. It specifies CSASTGGLPVEQYF.

This clonotype was seen at least ten times. V usage is TRBV10-1 and J usage is TRBJ2-2, with D perhaps matching TRBD1 (5 bases). V lost 2 bases, J lost 1 base, and 11 bases lay in between. Germline V gene sequence: CDR1 WNHNN, CDR2 SYGVQD (reference sequence). This CDR3 contains 16 residues. CDR3 in DNA: TGCGCCAGCAGTGAGACCGCAGGGATGAACACCGGGGAGCTGTTTTTT. It specifies CASSETAGMNTGELFF.

There are many counts of this clonotype. The gene calls are TRBV4-3 and TRBJ1-2, with a possible D match to TRBD1 (6 bases). The germline V gene encodes CDR1 LGHNA and CDR2 YSLEER. The CDR3 covers 16 residues. V was shortened by 0 bases and J by 3 bases, with 14 bases between the two germline ends. CDR3 bases: TGCGCCAGCAGCCAAGAGGCGGGCAGGGGAGACTATGGCTACACCTTC. Residues: CASSQEAGRGDYGYTF.